This T cell receptor beta chain is drawn from a study of technical replicates of blood from a few donors. Some clones are missing from TCRdb's copy, which holds only in-frame ones; the method was immunoSEQ multiplex PCR. This sample has more than 45,000 clones, with over 85% found just once. Germline V CDR1 and CDR2: GTSNPN, SVGIG (reference sequence). V lost 5 bases and J lost 4, with 9 bases in between. The CDR3 sequence is 11 residues long. Sequencing was performed on PBMCs. The receptor's source is a human donor in good health. Some clones in this sample may be carry-over from other donors' samples. V usage is TRBV30 and J usage is TRBJ2-7, with D uncertain. The CDR3 sequence is CAWEDSYEQYF. CDR3 nucleotide sequence: TGTGCCTGGGAGGATTCTTACGAGCAGTACTTC.